These T cell receptor beta chains were read from a single sample in a study of cytomegalovirus exposure and HLA in healthy donors. Profiled with immunoSEQ multiplex PCR; TCRdb holds only in-frame clones, not every one. The sample has 150,000 to 200,000 clones, about 86% seen once. Sequences were obtained from PBMCs. The receptor set was obtained from a woman aged 18-35 years in good health and CMV-seronegative. The CDR3 runs from the conserved cysteine through the conserved F or W. A D gene is named only where the DNA matches it firmly. Part of the rows lack a size; the others show once, few, many or a class for expanded clones.

J gene | V gene | clone size | D gene | CDR3 protein | CDR3 DNA
TRBJ2-1 | TRBV6-1 | few | NA | CASSESWLAPYNEQFF | TGTGCCAGCAGTGAAAGTTGGCTAGCCCCCTACAATGAGCAGTTCTTC
TRBJ2-7 | TRBV7-8 | NA | NA | CASSRMRGGATYEQYF | TGTGCCAGCAGCCGCATGAGAGGTGGGGCTACCTACGAGCAGTACTTC
TRBJ1-2 | TRBV7-8 | NA | NA | CASSWSGDSVRF | TGTGCCAGCAGCTGGTCGGGGGACTCCGTCAGGTTC
TRBJ2-1 | TRBV27 | NA | NA | CASSLGRSSYNEQFF | TGTGCCAGCAGTTTGGGGCGGAGCTCCTACAATGAGCAGTTCTTC
TRBJ1-1 | TRBV6-1 | NA | NA | CASIASGGKDTEAFF | TGTGCCAGTATCGCCTCGGGGGGGAAGGACACTGAAGCTTTCTTT
TRBJ1-5 | TRBV9 | NA | NA | CASSADSLYQPQHF | TGTGCCAGCAGCGCGGACAGCCTCTATCAGCCCCAGCATTTT
TRBJ1-2 | TRBV6-5 | NA | NA | CASRAGGKDYGYTF | TGTGCCAGCAGAGCGGGGGGAAAGGACTATGGCTACACCTTC
TRBJ2-5 | TRBV7-8 | NA | NA | CASSATPWETQYF | TGTGCCAGCAGCGCTACCCCTTGGGAGACCCAGTACTTC
TRBJ2-2 | TRBV2 | once | NA | CASSEARGTGELFF | TGTGCCAGCAGTGAAGCCCGGGGAACCGGGGAGCTGTTTTTT
TRBJ2-1 | TRBV18 | once | TRBD2 | CASSPPGGGSYNEQFF | TGTGCCAGCTCACCTCCGGGAGGGGGCTCCTACAATGAGCAGTTCTTC
TRBJ2-1 | TRBV9 | few | NA | CASSVGSSSHEQFF | TGTGCCAGCAGCGTAGGGTCTAGCTCCCATGAGCAGTTCTTC
TRBJ2-7 | TRBV2 | NA | NA | CASQDGGYEQYF | TGTGCCTCGCAAGACGGGGGCTACGAGCAGTACTTC
TRBJ2-7 | TRBV13 | NA | NA | CATTPRGSYEQYF | TGTGCCACCACCCCCAGGGGATCCTACGAGCAGTACTTC
TRBJ1-2 | TRBV29-1 | NA | NA | CSVKGGVSGVGYTF | TGCAGCGTAAAGGGTGGGGTCTCAGGGGTCGGCTACACCTTC
TRBJ1-1 | TRBV5-1 | NA | NA | CASSLGEEGRFKGAFF | TGCGCCAGCAGCTTGGGGGAGGAAGGGAGGTTCAAGGGAGCTTTCTTT
TRBJ2-2 | TRBV18 | NA | NA | CASSTDSPANTGELFF | TGTGCCAGCTCTACGGACAGTCCAGCGAACACCGGGGAGCTGTTTTTT